One sample yielded the 8 T cell receptor beta chains listed below, sequenced in a study of T cell responses to AZD1222 COVID-19 vaccine. Method: immunoSEQ multiplex PCR; TCRdb's copy keeps in-frame clones and lacks some. The table lists approximately 120,000 clones, approximately 87% of them singletons. The specimen comprised peripheral blood, sampled 28 days after the second AZD1222 dose. The origin of the receptors is an adult who received the AZD1222 COVID-19 vaccine.

The chain uses TRBV11-1 and TRBJ2-2, with D uncertain. Trimming removed 5 bases at V and 5 bases at J, with 12 bases between. The CDR3 loop spans 14 amino acids. Germline V gene data show CDR1 as SGHAT and CDR2 as FQDESV (reference sequence). CDR3 in amino acids: CASSTTVRTGELFF. Written as DNA, the CDR3 is TGTGCCAGCAGCACTACCGTAAGGACCGGGGAGCTGTTTTTT.

The chain links TRBV19 to TRBJ2-1; D not resolved. V lost 5 bases to trimming and J lost 3 bases, with 17 bases between them. CDR1 is LNHDA and CDR2 is SQIVND in the germline V gene (reference sequence). CDR3 length: 16 amino acids. This CDR3 reads CASSQMGSSLYNEQFF. Written as DNA, the CDR3 is TGTGCCAGTAGTCAGATGGGATCCAGCCTCTACAATGAGCAGTTCTTC.

The chain carries TRBV5-6 and TRBJ1-2, with D unresolved. Germline CDR1 SGHDT, CDR2 YYEEEE. This CDR3 is 16 amino acids long. V dropped 4 bases and J dropped 6 bases, with 22 bases sitting between them. The CDR3: CASSRAGGLMFNGYTF. In nucleotides, the CDR3 is TGTGCCAGCAGCAGGGCCGGAGGGTTAATGTTTAATGGCTACACCTTC.

The chain carries TRBV5-6 and TRBJ2-1; no firm D call. The CDR3 extends over 12 amino acids. Trimming pared 2 bases from V and 7 bases from J, leaving 7 bases between. Germline loops: CDR1 SGHDT, CDR2 YYEEEE. The CDR3 region has the DNA TGTGCCAGCAGCTTAAATCGAAATGAGCAGTTCTTC. Amino acid sequence: CASSLNRNEQFF. Drawing the rest from reference TRBV5-6 and TRBJ2-1, the complete variable domain is DAGVTQSPTHLIKTRGQQVTLRCSPKSGHDTVSWYQQALGQGPQFIFQYYEEEERQRGNFPDRFSGHQFPNYSSELNVNALLLGDSALYLCASSLNRNEQFFGPGTRLTVL.

The genes are TRBV14 and TRBJ2-1, with 7 bases lining up with TRBD2. This CDR3 is 15 amino acids long. Germline lookup yields CDR1 SGHDN and CDR2 FVKESK. V was pared by 1 base and J by 5 bases, with 5 bases of the junction left unmatched. The DNA of the CDR3 is TGTGCCAGCAGCCAAGGTGGGGGGGTAAACAATGAGCAGTTCTTC. It specifies CASSQGGGVNNEQFF.

The V and J genes are TRBV2 and TRBJ2-7; 11 nucleotides align to TRBD2. Germline CDR1 SNHLY, CDR2 FYNNEI. The V and J ends lost 2 bases and 3 bases, in that order; junction bases with no gene match: 6. The CDR3 covers 16 residues. The CDR3 region has the DNA TGTGCCAGCAGTGAATATCTAGCGGGAGGCATCTACGAGCAGTACTTC. Encoded protein: CASSEYLAGGIYEQYF.

The chain couples TRBV7-9 to TRBJ2-7; no clear D gene. This CDR3 contains 16 residues. From germline, CDR1 is SEHNR and CDR2 FQNEAQ (reference sequence). Trimming removed 2 bases at V and 5 bases at J, with 19 bases between. CDR3 bases: TGTGCCAGCAGCTTAAAGCCCGGAGTGGGGTTCCACGAGCAGTACTTC. This translates into CASSLKPGVGFHEQYF.

In nucleotides, the CDR3 is TGTGCCAGCAGAAGGAAGGCCGGGGAGCTGTTTTTT. Its translation: CASRRKAGELFF. The chain employs TRBV27 and TRBJ2-2; D not certain. The CDR3 consists of 12 residues. V shed 6 bases and J shed 6 bases, with 8 bases lying between them. Germline CDR1 MNHEY, CDR2 SMNVEV (reference sequence).